Below, 23 T cell receptor beta chains from the same sample are listed, as sequenced in a study of blood T cell repertoires in COVID-19. Assay used: immunoSEQ multiplex PCR; TCRdb lists only in-frame clones, some missing. The sample lists some 310,000 clones; roughly 90% were seen once. The sequencing input was PBMCs or T cells enriched from blood (not recorded which). The receptor source for this set is a woman younger than 45 who had recovered from COVID-19.

V gene TRBV5-6 combines with J gene TRBJ2-7; the match to TRBD2 covers 8 bases. Germline trimming cut 0 bases from V and 3 bases from J; bases unmatched to any gene: 5. This CDR3 is built from 15 residues. Germline CDR1 and CDR2: SGHDT and YYEEEE. The CDR3 coding sequence is TGTGCCAGCAGCTTGGGTGGGGCGGGAGGCTACGAGCAGTACTTC. Protein sequence: CASSLGGAGGYEQYF.

V gene TRBV7-8 combines with J gene TRBJ2-1; TRBD2 matches at 8 bases. The CDR3 is made up of 15 amino acids. The germline V gene has CDR1 SGHVS and CDR2 FQNEAQ. Trimming removed 1 base from V and 14 bases from J; junction bases left unmatched: 13. The CDR3 sequence is CASSLDGPGGVLEFF. DNA of the CDR3: TGTGCCAGCAGCTTAGATGGCCCGGGGGGGGTTTTGGAGTTCTTC. The variable domain in full, completed from reference TRBV7-8 and TRBJ2-1, reads GAGVSQSPRYKVAKRGQDVALRCDPISGHVSLFWYQQALGQGPEFLTYFQNEAQLDKSGLPSDRFFAERPEGSVSTLKIQRTQQEDSAVYLCASSLDGPGGVLEFFGPGTRLTVL.

This chain joins TRBV24-1 and TRBJ2-1; 9 positions match TRBD1. Germline trimming cut 4 bases from V and 11 bases from J; bases unmatched to any gene: 5. The germline CDR1 and CDR2 sequences are KGHDR and SFDVKD. The CDR3 runs 13 residues. The CDR3: CATSDSDRGKQFF. CDR3 in DNA: TGTGCCACCAGTGACTCCGACAGGGGGAAGCAGTTCTTC.

This clone was seen only a few times. The chain carries TRBV10-3 and TRBJ1-2; 8 bases are shared with TRBD1. The CDR3 consists of 18 residues. V was clipped by 1 base and J by 8 bases; unmatched bases: 18. Germline V gene sequence: CDR1 ENHRY, CDR2 SYGVKD. The CDR3 DNA reads as TGTGCCATCAGTGAGTACACATTAACCTCAGGGGGCCCAGGGGGCTACACCTTC. Its translation: CAISEYTLTSGGPGGYTF.

The sample holds one count of this clone. The gene calls are TRBV2 and TRBJ2-2; 10 nucleotides agree with TRBD2. The V segment lost 2 bases and the J segment 5 bases; nucleotides outside the gene matches: 5. Germline CDR1 SNHLY, CDR2 FYNNEI. The CDR3 runs 16 residues. The CDR3 DNA reads TGTGCCAGCAGTGAATCCAGCGGGAGGGTTACCGGGGAGCTGTTTTTT. Translating it yields CASSESSGRVTGELFF.

The V gene is TRBV19, the J gene TRBJ1-5; 10 nucleotides match TRBD1. V gave up 2 bases and J gave up 4 bases; unmatched junction bases: 5. Germline V gene sequence: CDR1 LNHDA, CDR2 SQIVND (reference sequence). This CDR3 region has 16 residues. CDR3 coding DNA: TGTGCCAGTAGTATATTTCCGGGACAGGGGAATCAGCCCCAGCATTTT. This sequence encodes CASSIFPGQGNQPQHF.

V usage is TRBV12-3 or TRBV12-4 and J usage is TRBJ1-1; D not resolved. Trimming took 6 bases from V and 2 from J, leaving 10 bases between them. This CDR3 spans 13 amino acids. CDR3 DNA sequence: TGTGCCAGCAGCCCCCTTCTTAACACTGAAGCTTTCTTT. This codes for CASSPLLNTEAFF.

DNA for the CDR3: TGTGCCAGCAGCTCTAGCGGTCCCACAGATACGCAGTATTTT. It is translated as CASSSSGPTDTQYF. The chain employs TRBV11-3 and TRBJ2-3, with 7 bases that match TRBD2. V trimming: 4 bases; J trimming: 2 bases; junction bases outside the gene matches: 3. The CDR3 sequence is 14 residues long. Germline V gene data show CDR1 as SGHNT and CDR2 as YENEEA.

CDR3 nucleotides: TGTGCCAGCAGTCGGAGCTACAATGAGCAGTTCTTC. It encodes CASSRSYNEQFF. This chain joins TRBV27 and TRBJ2-1; unclear D gene. The CDR3 runs to 12 residues. Germline CDR1 and CDR2: MNHEY and SMNVEV (reference sequence). Trimming shortened V by 5 bases and J by 3 bases, and 5 bases separated the two germline ends.

V gene TRBV28 combines with J gene TRBJ2-1; 14 bases are shared with TRBD2. Germline loops: CDR1 MDHEN, CDR2 SYDVKM. The trim removed 1 base at V and 0 bases at J, leaving 11 bases unmatched. The CDR3 extends over 21 amino acids. CDR3 in amino acids: CASSLYRGLAGARISYNEQFF. The CDR3 DNA follows: TGTGCCAGCAGTTTATATAGGGGACTAGCGGGAGCACGAATCTCCTACAATGAGCAGTTCTTC.

The J gene is TRBJ2-1, the V gene TRBV7-6; 11 nucleotides match TRBD2. CDR3 length: 15 amino acids. Germline CDR1 is SGHVS and CDR2 is FNYEAQ. The junction had 4 bases not matched to a gene; V was cut back by 5 bases and J by 4 bases. CDR3 region: CASSQTSGKYNEQFF. DNA for the CDR3: TGTGCCAGCAGCCAGACTAGCGGGAAGTACAATGAGCAGTTCTTC.

This clone has ten or more counts. V is TRBV5-4 and J is TRBJ1-3; TRBD1 matches at 7 bases. J was trimmed by 3 bases and V by 2 bases; bases with no gene match: 14. Germline CDR1 reads SGHNT; CDR2 reads YYREEE (reference sequence). CDR3 length: 18 residues. Written as DNA, the CDR3 is TGTGCCAGCAGCTTAGGGACAGCTTTTAATTCGGGTGGAAACACCATATATTTT. It translates to CASSLGTAFNSGGNTIYF.

In the case of this clone: Within the sample, other DNA sequences also encode this same CDR3. The V gene is TRBV12-3 or TRBV12-4, the J gene TRBJ1-5; no reliable D call. CDR3 length: 13 amino acids. Deletions cut 3 bases from V and 1 base from J, with 4 bases between. The CDR3 here is CASSFYSNQPQHF. The CDR3 DNA reads as TGTGCCAGCAGTTTCTACAGCAATCAGCCCCAGCATTTT.

The chain has TRBV27 and TRBJ1-2, with a weak D call TRBD1 (6 bases). V lost 0 bases to trimming and J lost 2 bases, with 16 bases between them. CDR3 length: 17 residues. Germline assignment: CDR1 MNHEY and CDR2 SMNVEV (reference sequence). CDR3 coding DNA: TGTGCCAGCAGTTTATCGGCCTTAACAGGGAGAAACTATGGCTACACCTTC. This gives the protein CASSLSALTGRNYGYTF.

The gene calls are TRBV2 and TRBJ1-1; no clear D. The CDR3 is 12 amino acids. Germline V gene lookup returns CDR1 SNHLY and CDR2 FYNNEI. Trimming stripped 9 bases from V and 1 base from J, with 9 bases between. The CDR3 DNA reads TGTGCCAGAATGAGGGAGAACACTGAAGCTTTCTTT. The encoded protein is CARMRENTEAFF. The variable domain in full, with the rest retrieved from reference TRBV2 and TRBJ1-1, is EPEVTQTPSHQVTQMGQEVILRCVPISNHLYFYWYRQILGQKVEFLVSFYNNEISEKSEIFDDQFSVERPDGSNFTLKIRSTKLEDSAMYFCARMRENTEAFFGQGTRLTVV.

The chain is built from TRBV3-1 (or the pseudogene TRBV3-2) and TRBJ1-2; TRBD1 is a possible D gene (6 bases). The CDR3 covers 14 residues. V dropped 4 bases and J dropped 3 bases, with 12 bases sitting between them. The V gene's germline CDR1 is LGHDT and CDR2 YNNKEL (reference sequence). The CDR3 spells CASSPQGLDYGYTF. Written as DNA, the CDR3 is TGTGCCAGCAGCCCTCAGGGGCTTGACTATGGCTACACCTTC.

The rearrangement joins TRBV7-9 to TRBJ1-3; TRBD1 might be the D (6 bases). There are 15 residues in the CDR3. Germline V gene data show CDR1 as SEHNR and CDR2 as FQNEAQ (reference sequence). V was cut by 3 bases and J by 0 bases, with 9 bases left in between. The CDR3 region has the DNA TGTGCCAGCAGCTTTGGACAGAGCTCTGGAAACACCATATATTTT. The encoded protein is CASSFGQSSGNTIYF.

V usage is TRBV12-3 or TRBV12-4 and J usage is TRBJ1-3; tentative D call: TRBD1 (5 bases). The CDR3 runs 13 residues. Trimming stripped 7 bases from V and 4 bases from J, with 11 bases between. CDR3 sequence: CASTQGPGNTIYF. DNA for the CDR3: TGTGCCAGCACCCAGGGTCCCGGAAACACCATATATTTT.

Of note for this clone: This specimen includes other DNA sequences encoding the same CDR3. The chain carries TRBV28 and TRBJ2-7; D is undetermined. The germline gives CDR1 MDHEN, CDR2 SYDVKM. V was cut by 2 bases and J by 3 bases, with 5 bases left in between. This CDR3 contains 12 residues. CDR3 loop: CASSLEDYEQYF. The CDR3 DNA is TGTGCCAGCAGTTTAGAGGACTACGAGCAGTACTTC.

The chain recombines TRBV3-1 (or the pseudogene TRBV3-2) with TRBJ2-4; TRBD2 is a possible D gene (6 bases). Germline V CDR1 and CDR2: LGHDT, YNNKEL (reference sequence). The V and J ends lost 4 bases and 0 bases respectively, with 7 bases between them. The CDR3 is 14 residues long. As DNA, the CDR3 is TGTGCCAGCAGCCGGGGACTAGCCAAAAACATTCAGTACTTC. Amino acid sequence: CASSRGLAKNIQYF.

The table lists this clone with a count of one. The genes are TRBV9 and TRBJ2-7; TRBD1 might be the D (5 bases). This CDR3 has 13 amino acids. The germline CDR1 and CDR2 sequences are SGDLS and YYNGEE. V lost 4 bases to trimming and J lost 4 bases, with 12 bases between them. The CDR3 protein is CASSSSPGYEQYF. CDR3 sequence (DNA): TGTGCCAGCAGCTCCTCTCCAGGGTACGAGCAGTACTTC.

The chain is built from TRBV19 and TRBJ2-1; 7 bases map to TRBD2. Trimming took 1 base from V and 4 from J; bases not matched to a gene: 1. This CDR3 has 14 amino acids. Looked up from germline, CDR1 is LNHDA and CDR2 is SQIVND (reference sequence). In nucleotides, the CDR3 is TGTGCCAGTAGTATAGGCGGGGGTTACAATGAGCAGTTCTTC. The encoded protein is CASSIGGGYNEQFF.

This clone was picked up one time. The chain couples TRBV5-6 to TRBJ1-1; 9 nucleotides line up with TRBD1. The CDR3 contains 14 residues. The germline gives CDR1 SGHDT, CDR2 YYEEEE. The V gene end was trimmed by 4 bases and the J gene end by 4 bases; junction bases not matched to a gene: 5. This CDR3 reads CASSLGQGGTEAFF. The CDR3 coding sequence is TGTGCCAGCAGCCTGGGACAGGGCGGCACTGAAGCTTTCTTT.